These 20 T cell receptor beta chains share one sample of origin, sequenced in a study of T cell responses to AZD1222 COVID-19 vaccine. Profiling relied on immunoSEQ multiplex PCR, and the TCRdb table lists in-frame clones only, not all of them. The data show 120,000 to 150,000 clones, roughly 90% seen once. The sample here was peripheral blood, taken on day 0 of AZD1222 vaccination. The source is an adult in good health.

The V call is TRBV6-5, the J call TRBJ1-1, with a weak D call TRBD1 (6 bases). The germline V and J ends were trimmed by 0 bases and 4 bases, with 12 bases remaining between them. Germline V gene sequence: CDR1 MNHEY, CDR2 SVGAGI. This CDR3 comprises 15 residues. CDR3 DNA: TGTGCCAGCAGTTACTCGGGGGGGGCTAGCACTGAAGCTTTCTTT. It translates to CASSYSGGASTEAFF.

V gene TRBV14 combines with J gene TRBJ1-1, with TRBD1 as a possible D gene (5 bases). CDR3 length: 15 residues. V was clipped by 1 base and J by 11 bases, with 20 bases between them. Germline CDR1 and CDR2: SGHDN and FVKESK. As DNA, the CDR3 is TGTGCCAGCAGCCAAGGGGGCAGCGGGACCCGTTCCGCTTTCTTT. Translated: CASSQGGSGTRSAFF. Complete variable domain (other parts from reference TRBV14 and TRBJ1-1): EAGVTQFPSHSVIEKGQTVTLRCDPISGHDNLYWYRRVMGKEIKFLLHFVKESKQDESGMPNNRFLAERTGGTYSTLKVQPAELEDSGVYFCASSQGGSGTRSAFFGQGTRLTVV.

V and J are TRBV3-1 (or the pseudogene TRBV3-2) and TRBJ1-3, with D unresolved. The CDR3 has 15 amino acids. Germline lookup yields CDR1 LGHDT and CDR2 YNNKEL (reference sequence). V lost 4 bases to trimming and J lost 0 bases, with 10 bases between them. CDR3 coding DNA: TGTGCCAGCAGCCCCCTTGAGTACTCTGGAAACACCATATATTTT. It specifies CASSPLEYSGNTIYF.

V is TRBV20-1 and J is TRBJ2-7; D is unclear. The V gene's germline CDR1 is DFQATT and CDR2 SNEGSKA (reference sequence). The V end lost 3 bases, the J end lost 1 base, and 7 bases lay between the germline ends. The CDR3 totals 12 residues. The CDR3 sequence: CSASDRSYEQYF. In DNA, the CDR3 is TGCAGTGCTAGTGACCGTTCCTACGAGCAGTACTTC.

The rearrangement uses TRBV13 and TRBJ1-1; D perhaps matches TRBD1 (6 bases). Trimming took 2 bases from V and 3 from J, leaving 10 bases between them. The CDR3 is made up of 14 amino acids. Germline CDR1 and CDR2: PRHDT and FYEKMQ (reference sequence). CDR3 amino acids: CASSLYQGYTEAFF. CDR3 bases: TGTGCCAGCAGCTTATACCAGGGGTACACTGAAGCTTTCTTT.

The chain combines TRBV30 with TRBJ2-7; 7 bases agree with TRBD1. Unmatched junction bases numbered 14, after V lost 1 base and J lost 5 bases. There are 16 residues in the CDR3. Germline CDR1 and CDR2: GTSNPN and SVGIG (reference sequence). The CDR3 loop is CAWSEGPGTRGNEQYF. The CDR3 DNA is TGTGCCTGGAGTGAGGGACCCGGGACCAGGGGGAACGAGCAGTACTTC.

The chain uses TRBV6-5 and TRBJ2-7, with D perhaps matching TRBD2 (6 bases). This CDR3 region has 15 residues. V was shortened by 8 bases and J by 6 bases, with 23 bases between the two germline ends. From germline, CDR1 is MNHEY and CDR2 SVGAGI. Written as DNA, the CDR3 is TGTGCCAGCGCCCCCCCCGGGAGAAGCGATCTCGAGCAGTACTTC. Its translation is CASAPPGRSDLEQYF.

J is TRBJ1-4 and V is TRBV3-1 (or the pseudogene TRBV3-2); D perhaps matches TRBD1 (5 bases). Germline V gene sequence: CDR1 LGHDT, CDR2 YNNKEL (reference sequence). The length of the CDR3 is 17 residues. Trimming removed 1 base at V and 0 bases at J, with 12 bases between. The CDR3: CASSQGGTVATNEKLFF. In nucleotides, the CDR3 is TGTGCCAGCAGCCAAGGGGGGACCGTAGCAACTAATGAAAAACTGTTTTTT.

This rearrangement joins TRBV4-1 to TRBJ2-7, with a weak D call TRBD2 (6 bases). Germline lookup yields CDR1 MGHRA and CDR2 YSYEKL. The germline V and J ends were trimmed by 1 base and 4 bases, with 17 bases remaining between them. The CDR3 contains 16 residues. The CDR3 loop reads CASSQGFVAGRYEQYF. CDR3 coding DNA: TGCGCCAGCAGCCAAGGATTCGTAGCAGGGAGGTACGAGCAGTACTTC.

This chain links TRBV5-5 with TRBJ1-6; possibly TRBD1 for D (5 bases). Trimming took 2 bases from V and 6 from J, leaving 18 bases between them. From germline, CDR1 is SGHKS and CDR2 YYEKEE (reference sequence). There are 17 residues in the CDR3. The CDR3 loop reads CASSFSLAGSFNSPLHF. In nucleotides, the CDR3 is TGTGCCAGCAGCTTTTCATTGGCAGGGTCTTTTAATTCACCCCTCCACTTT.

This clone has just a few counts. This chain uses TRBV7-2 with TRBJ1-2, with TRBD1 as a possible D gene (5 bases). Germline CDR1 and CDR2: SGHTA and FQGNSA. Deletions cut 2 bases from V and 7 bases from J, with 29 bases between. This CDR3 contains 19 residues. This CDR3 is CASSLKGAGRDLPPGGYTF. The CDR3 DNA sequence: TGTGCCAGCAGCTTAAAGGGTGCGGGCAGGGACCTTCCCCCAGGTGGCTACACCTTC.

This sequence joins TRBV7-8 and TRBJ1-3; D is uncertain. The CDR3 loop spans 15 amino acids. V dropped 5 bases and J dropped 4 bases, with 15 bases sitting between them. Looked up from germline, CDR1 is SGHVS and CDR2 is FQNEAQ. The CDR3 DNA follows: TGTGCCAGCAGCCTAGTTTTTCGCCGGGGAAACACCATATATTTT. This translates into CASSLVFRRGNTIYF.

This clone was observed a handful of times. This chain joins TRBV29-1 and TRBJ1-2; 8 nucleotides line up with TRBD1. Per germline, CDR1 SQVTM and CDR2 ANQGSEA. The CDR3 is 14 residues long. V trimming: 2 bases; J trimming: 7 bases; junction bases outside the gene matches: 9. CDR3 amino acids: CSVELWPGGGGYTF. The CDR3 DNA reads TGCAGCGTTGAACTCTGGCCAGGGGGCGGTGGCTACACCTTC.

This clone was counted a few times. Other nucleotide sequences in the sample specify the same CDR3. The CDR3 loop reads CASSPSGVNTEAFF. CDR3 nucleotide sequence: TGCGCCAGCAGTCCCAGCGGGGTGAACACTGAAGCTTTCTTT. V and J are TRBV5-1 and TRBJ1-1; D remains ambiguous. Trimming shortened V by 5 bases and J by 0 bases, and 11 bases separated the two germline ends. Germline V CDR1 and CDR2: SGHRS, YFSETQ. This CDR3 is 14 amino acids long.

The CDR3 spells CASSFIGGNTGELFF. The DNA of the CDR3 is TGTGCCAGCAGTTTCATTGGCGGGAACACCGGGGAGCTGTTTTTT. V usage is TRBV28 and J usage is TRBJ2-2; D remains ambiguous. Germline V gene data show CDR1 as MDHEN and CDR2 as SYDVKM. Trimming took 3 bases from V and 1 from J, leaving 9 bases between them. This CDR3 contains 15 residues. Complete variable domain (other parts from reference TRBV28 and TRBJ2-2): DVKVTQSSRYLVKRTGEKVFLECVQDMDHENMFWYRQDPGLGLRLIYFSYDVKMKEKGDIPEGYSVSREKKERFSLILESASTNQTSMYLCASSFIGGNTGELFFGEGSRLTVL.

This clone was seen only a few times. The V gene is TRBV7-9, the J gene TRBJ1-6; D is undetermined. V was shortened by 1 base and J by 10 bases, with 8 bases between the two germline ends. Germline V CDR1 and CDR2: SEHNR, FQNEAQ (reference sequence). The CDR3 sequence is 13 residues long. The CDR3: CASSLGGESPLHF. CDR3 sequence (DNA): TGTGCCAGCAGCTTAGGTGGGGAATCACCCCTCCACTTT.

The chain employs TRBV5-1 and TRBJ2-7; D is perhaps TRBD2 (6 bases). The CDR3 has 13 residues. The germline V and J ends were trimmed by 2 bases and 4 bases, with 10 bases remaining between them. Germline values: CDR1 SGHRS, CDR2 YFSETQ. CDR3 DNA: TGCGCCAGCAGCTTACGGGAGAGGTACGAGCAGTACTTC. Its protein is CASSLRERYEQYF.

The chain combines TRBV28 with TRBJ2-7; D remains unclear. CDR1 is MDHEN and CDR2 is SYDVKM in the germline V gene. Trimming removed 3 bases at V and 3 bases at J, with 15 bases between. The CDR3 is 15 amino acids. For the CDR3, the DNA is TGTGCCAGCAGTTTGACCGACCCCCTTAACTACGAGCAGTACTTC. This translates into CASSLTDPLNYEQYF.

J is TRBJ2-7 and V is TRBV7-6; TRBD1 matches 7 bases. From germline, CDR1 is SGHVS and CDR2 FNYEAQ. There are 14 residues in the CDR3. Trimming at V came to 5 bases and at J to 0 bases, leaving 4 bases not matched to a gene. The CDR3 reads CASSLGTDSYEQYF. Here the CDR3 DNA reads TGTGCCAGCAGCCTAGGGACAGACTCCTACGAGCAGTACTTC. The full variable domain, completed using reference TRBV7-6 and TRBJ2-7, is GAGVSQSPRYKVTKRGQDVALRCDPISGHVSLYWYRQALGQGPEFLTYFNYEAQQDKSGLPNDRFSAERPEGSISTLTIQRTEQRDSAMYRCASSLGTDSYEQYFGPGTRLTVT.

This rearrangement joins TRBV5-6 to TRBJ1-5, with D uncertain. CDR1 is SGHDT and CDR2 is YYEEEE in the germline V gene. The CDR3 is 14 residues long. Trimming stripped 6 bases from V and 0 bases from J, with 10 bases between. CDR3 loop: CASTESYSNQPQHF. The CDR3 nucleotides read TGTGCCAGCACCGAATCCTATAGCAATCAGCCCCAGCATTTT.